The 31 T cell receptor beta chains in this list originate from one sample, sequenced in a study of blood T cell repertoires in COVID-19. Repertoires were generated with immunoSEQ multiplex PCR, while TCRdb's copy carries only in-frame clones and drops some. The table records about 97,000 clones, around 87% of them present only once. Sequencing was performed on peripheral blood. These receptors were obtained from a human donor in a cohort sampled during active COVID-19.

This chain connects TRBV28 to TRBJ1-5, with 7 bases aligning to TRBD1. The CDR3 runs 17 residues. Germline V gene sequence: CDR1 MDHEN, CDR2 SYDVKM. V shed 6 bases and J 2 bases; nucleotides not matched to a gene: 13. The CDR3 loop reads CASSSRQGSMGNQPQHF. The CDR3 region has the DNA TGTGCCAGCAGCTCGCGACAGGGAAGTATGGGCAATCAGCCCCAGCATTTT.

CDR3 residues: CASSPNGVETQYF. CDR3 in DNA: TGTGCCAGCAGCCCAAATGGAGTAGAGACCCAGTACTTC. The chain combines TRBV13 with TRBJ2-5; D is unresolved. The germline V gene encodes CDR1 PRHDT and CDR2 FYEKMQ (reference sequence). The CDR3 sequence is 13 residues long. Trimming removed 5 bases at V and 4 bases at J, with 11 bases between.

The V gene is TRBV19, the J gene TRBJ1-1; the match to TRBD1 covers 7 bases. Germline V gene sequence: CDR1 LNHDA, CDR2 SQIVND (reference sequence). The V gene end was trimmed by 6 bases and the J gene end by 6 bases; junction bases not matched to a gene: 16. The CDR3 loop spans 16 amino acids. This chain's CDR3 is CASRLEGATPFAEAFF. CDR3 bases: TGTGCCAGTAGACTTGAGGGGGCTACTCCATTCGCTGAAGCTTTCTTT.

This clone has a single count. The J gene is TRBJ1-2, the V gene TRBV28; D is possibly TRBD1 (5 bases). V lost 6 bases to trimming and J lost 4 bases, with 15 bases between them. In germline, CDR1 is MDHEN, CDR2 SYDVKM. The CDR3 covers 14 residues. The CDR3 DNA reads TGTGCCAGCAGGCGTCGCAGGGCTGCCTATGGCTACACCTTC. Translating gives CASRRRRAAYGYTF.

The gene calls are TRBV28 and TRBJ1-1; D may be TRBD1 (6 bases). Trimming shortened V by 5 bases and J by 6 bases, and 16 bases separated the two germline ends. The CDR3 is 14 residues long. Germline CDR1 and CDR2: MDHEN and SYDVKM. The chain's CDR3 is CASSETGSSAEAFF. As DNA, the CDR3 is TGTGCCAGCAGTGAGACAGGTTCCAGCGCTGAAGCTTTCTTT.

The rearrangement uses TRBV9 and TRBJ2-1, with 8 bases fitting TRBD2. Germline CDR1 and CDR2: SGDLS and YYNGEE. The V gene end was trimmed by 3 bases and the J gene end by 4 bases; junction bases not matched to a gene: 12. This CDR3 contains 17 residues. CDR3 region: CASSANPTSGEYNEQFF. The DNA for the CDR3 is TGTGCCAGCAGCGCGAATCCCACTAGCGGAGAGTACAATGAGCAGTTCTTC.

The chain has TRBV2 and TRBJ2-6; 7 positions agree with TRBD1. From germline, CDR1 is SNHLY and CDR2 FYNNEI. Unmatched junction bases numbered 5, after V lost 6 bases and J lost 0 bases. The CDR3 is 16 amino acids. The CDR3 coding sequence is TGTGCCAGCAGGGGTACAGGGGTCTCTGGGGCCAACGTCCTGACTTTC. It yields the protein CASRGTGVSGANVLTF.

This chain's CDR3 is CAWTLQGDSGYTF. The CDR3 DNA follows: TGTGCCTGGACCCTACAGGGGGACTCTGGCTACACCTTC. The chain joins TRBV30 to TRBJ1-2, with 8 bases fitting TRBD1. Germline CDR1 and CDR2: GTSNPN and SVGIG (reference sequence). The CDR3 is 13 amino acids. V trimming: 4 bases; J trimming: 7 bases; junction bases outside the gene matches: 8.

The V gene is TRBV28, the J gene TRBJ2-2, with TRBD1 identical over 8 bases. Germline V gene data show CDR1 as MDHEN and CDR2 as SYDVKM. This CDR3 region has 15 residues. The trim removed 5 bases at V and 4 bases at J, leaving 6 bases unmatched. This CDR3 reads CASSPRGRITGELFF. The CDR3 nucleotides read TGTGCCAGCAGTCCCAGGGGGCGCATCACCGGGGAGCTGTTTTTT.

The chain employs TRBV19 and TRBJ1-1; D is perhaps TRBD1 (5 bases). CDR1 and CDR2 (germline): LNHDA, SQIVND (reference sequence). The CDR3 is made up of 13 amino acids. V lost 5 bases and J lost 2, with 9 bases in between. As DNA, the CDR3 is TGTGCCAGTAGTCAGGGAATAAACACTGAAGCTTTCTTT. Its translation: CASSQGINTEAFF.

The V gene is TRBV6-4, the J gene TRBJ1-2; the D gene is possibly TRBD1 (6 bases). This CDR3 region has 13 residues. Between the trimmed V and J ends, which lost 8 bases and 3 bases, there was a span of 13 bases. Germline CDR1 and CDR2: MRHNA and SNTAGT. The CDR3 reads CASSQGPDYGYTF. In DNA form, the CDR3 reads TGTGCCAGCTCACAGGGCCCAGACTATGGCTACACCTTC.

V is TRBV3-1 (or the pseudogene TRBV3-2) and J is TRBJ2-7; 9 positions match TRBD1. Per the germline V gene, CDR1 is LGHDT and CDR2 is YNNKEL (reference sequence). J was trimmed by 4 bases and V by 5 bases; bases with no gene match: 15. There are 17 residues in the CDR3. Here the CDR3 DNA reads TGTGCCAGCAGCACGAGCTCACAGGGGGCTTCCCCATACGAGCAGTACTTC. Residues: CASSTSSQGASPYEQYF.

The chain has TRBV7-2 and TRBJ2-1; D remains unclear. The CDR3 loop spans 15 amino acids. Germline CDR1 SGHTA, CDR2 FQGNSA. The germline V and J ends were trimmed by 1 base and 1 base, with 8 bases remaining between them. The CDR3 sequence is CASSLVASSYNEQFF. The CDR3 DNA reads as TGTGCCAGCAGCTTAGTAGCTTCGTCCTACAATGAGCAGTTCTTC.

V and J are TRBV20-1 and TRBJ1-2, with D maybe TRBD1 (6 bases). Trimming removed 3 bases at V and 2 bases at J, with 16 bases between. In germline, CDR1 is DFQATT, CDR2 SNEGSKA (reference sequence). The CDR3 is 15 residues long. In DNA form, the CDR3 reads TGCAGTGCTAGTGGGCAGGGAGGGGGAAACTATGGCTACACCTTC. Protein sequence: CSASGQGGGNYGYTF.

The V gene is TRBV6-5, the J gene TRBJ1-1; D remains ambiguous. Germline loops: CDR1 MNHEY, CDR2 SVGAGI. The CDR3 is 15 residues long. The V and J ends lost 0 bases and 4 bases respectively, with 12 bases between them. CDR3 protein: CASSYSRVRRTEAFF. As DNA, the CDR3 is TGTGCCAGCAGTTACTCGAGAGTCAGGCGCACTGAAGCTTTCTTT.

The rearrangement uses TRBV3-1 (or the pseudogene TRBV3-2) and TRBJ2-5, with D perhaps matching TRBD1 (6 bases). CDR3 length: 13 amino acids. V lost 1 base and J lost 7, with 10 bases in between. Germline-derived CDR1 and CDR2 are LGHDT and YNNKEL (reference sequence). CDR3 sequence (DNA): TGTGCCAGCAGCCAAGGACAGGCCAGGACCCAGTACTTC. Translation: CASSQGQARTQYF.

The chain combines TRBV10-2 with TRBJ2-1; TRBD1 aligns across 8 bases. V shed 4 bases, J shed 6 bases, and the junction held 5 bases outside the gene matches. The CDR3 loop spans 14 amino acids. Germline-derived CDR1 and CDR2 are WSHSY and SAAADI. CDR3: CASSGQGWPNEQFF. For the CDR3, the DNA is TGCGCCAGCAGTGGACAGGGGTGGCCCAATGAGCAGTTCTTC.

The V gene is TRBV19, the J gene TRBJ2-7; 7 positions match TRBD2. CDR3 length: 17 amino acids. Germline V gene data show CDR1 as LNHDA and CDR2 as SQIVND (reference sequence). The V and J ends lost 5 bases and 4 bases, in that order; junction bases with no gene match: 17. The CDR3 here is CASSASLAADSGYEQYF. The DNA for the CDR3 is TGTGCCAGTAGTGCCAGTCTAGCGGCTGATTCGGGGTACGAGCAGTACTTC.

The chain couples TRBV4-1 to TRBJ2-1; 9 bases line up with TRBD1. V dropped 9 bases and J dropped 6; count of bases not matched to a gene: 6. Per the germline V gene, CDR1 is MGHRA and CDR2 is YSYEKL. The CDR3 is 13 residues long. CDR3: CASGQGLRNEQFF. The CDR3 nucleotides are TGCGCCAGTGGACAGGGGTTGCGCAATGAGCAGTTCTTC.

CDR3 region: CASSLAGDYGYTF. DNA of the CDR3: TGTGCCAGCAGCCTGGCGGGGGATTATGGCTACACCTTC. The V and J genes are TRBV7-2 and TRBJ1-2; D is perhaps TRBD1 (5 bases). Trimming removed 5 bases at V and 5 bases at J, with 12 bases between. CDR1 is SGHTA and CDR2 is FQGNSA in the germline V gene. CDR3 size: 13 residues.

The CDR3 region has the DNA TGTGCCAGCTCACCGGGACTAGCGGGAGGTTACAATGAGCAGTTCTTC. Residues: CASSPGLAGGYNEQFF. The chain employs TRBV18 and TRBJ2-1; 15 positions match TRBD2. There are 16 residues in the CDR3. CDR1 and CDR2 (germline): KGHSH, LQKENI. Trimming took 3 bases from V and 4 from J; bases not matched to a gene: 1.

CDR3 region: CASSPNIGTGYNEQFF. DNA for the CDR3: TGTGCCAGCAGCCCCAACATCGGGACAGGCTACAATGAGCAGTTCTTC. V usage is TRBV11-2 and J usage is TRBJ2-1; 8 bases match TRBD1. The CDR3 has 16 residues. The germline CDR1 and CDR2 sequences are SGHAT and FQNNGV. V was pared by 5 bases and J by 3 bases, with 9 bases of the junction left unmatched. Full variable domain (remainder filled in from reference TRBV11-2 and TRBJ2-1): EAGVAQSPRYKIIEKRQSVAFWCNPISGHATLYWYQQILGQGPKLLIQFQNNGVVDDSQLPKDRFSAERLKGVDSTLKIQPAKLEDSAVYLCASSPNIGTGYNEQFFGPGTRLTVL.

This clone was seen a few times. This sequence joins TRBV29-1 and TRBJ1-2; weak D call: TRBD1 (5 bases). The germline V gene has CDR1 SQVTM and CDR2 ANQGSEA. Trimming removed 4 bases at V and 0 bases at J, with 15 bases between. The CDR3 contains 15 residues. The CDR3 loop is CSVAQGASSNYGYTF. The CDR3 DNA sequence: TGCAGCGTTGCACAAGGGGCCTCATCTAACTATGGCTACACCTTC.

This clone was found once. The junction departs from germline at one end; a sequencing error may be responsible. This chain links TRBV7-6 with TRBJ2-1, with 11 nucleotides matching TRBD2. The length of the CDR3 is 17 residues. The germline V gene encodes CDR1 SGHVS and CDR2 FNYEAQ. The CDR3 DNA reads TGTGCCAGCACCTTAACAATAGCGGGAGGGTCCCACAATGAGCAGTTCTTC. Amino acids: CASTLTIAGGSHNEQFF.

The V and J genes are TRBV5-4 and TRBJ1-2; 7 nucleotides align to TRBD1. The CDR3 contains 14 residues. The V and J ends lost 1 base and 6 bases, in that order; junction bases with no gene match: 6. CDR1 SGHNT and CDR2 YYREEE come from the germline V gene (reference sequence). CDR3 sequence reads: CASSLWGQKNGYTF. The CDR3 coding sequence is TGTGCCAGCAGCTTGTGGGGACAGAAAAATGGCTACACCTTC.

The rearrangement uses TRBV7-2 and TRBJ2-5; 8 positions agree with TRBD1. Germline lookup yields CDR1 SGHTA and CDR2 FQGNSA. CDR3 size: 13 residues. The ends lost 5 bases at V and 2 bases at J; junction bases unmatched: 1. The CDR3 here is CASSRDRQETQYF. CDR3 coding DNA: TGTGCCAGCAGCCGGGACAGGCAAGAGACCCAGTACTTC.

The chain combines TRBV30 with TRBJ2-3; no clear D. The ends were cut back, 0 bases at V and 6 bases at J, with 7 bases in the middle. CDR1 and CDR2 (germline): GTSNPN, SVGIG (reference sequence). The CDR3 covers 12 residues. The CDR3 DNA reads TGTGCCTGGAGTGTCAATCGGGATACGCAGTATTTT. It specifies CAWSVNRDTQYF.

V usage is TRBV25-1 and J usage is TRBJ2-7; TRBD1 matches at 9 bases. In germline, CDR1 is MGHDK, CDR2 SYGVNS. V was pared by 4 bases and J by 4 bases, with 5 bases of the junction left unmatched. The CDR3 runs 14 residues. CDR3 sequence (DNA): TGTGCCAGCAGTGGGACAGGGGACTCGTACGAGCAGTACTTC. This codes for CASSGTGDSYEQYF.

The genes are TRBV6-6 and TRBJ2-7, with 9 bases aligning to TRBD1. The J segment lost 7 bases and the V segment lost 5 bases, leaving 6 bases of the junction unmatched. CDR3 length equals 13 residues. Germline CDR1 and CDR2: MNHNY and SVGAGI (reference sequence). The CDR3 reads CASSPGTGIEQYF. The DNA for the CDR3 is TGTGCCAGCAGTCCCGGGACAGGGATAGAGCAGTACTTC.

For the CDR3, the DNA is TGTGCCAGCAGCCGGTCGGACAGGGCCTATGGCTACACCTTC. Protein sequence: CASSRSDRAYGYTF. The rearrangement joins TRBV19 to TRBJ1-2; TRBD1 agrees at 8 bases. The trim removed 9 bases at V and 4 bases at J, leaving 10 bases unmatched. The CDR3 covers 14 residues. Germline assignment: CDR1 LNHDA and CDR2 SQIVND (reference sequence).

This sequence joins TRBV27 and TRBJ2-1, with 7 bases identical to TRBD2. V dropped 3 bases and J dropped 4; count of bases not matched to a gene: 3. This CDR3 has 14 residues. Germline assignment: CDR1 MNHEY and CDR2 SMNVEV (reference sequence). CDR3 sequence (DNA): TGTGCCAGCAGTTTTAGCGGGCGATACAATGAGCAGTTCTTC. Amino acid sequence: CASSFSGRYNEQFF.